This paragraph reports one T cell receptor (beta chain). This CDR3 region has 13 residues. CDR1 LGHNA and CDR2 YNFKEQ come from the germline V gene. With 0 bases removed from V and 4 bases from J, the gap between germline ends came to 6 bases. In the PCR, 60 Vbeta and 13 Jbeta primers were used. TCRdb keeps only in-frame clones here, not all; method: immunoSEQ multiplex PCR. The profile shows 150,000 or so clones, roughly three quarters of them singletons. This entry belongs to a study of cytomegalovirus exposure and HLA in healthy donors. Across the whole study: As an earlier analysis found, roughly 170 million T cells yielded around 110 million unique TCR beta sequences.

V usage is TRBV4-2 and J usage is TRBJ2-5; no clear D gene. This receptor was obtained from a man in his thirties or forties in good health and CMV-seropositive. Sequencing was performed on PBMCs. Here the CDR3 reads CASSQEAAETQYF. The CDR3 DNA follows: TGTGCCAGCAGCCAAGAGGCTGCAGAGACCCAGTACTTC.